This T cell receptor (beta chain) was recovered during a study of T cell responses to AZD1222 COVID-19 vaccine. Second-dose groups at about 4 or about 12 weeks were pooled. Trimming removed 6 bases at V and 4 bases at J, with 19 bases between. This CDR3 has 15 amino acids. The germline V gene has CDR1 KGHSH and CDR2 LQKENI. The protocol was immunoSEQ multiplex PCR, while the TCRdb copy is restricted to in-frame clones and leaves out a portion. The sample includes tens of thousands of clones, about 78% of them seen just once. The TCR was taken from an adult who received the AZD1222 COVID-19 vaccine. Sample: peripheral blood, taken 28 days after the second AZD1222 dose. This chain connects TRBV18 to TRBJ2-7; tentative D call: TRBD2 (5 bases). The CDR3 sequence: CASSPDGSSGYEQYF. The CDR3 DNA reads as TGTGCCAGCTCGCCGGACGGATCCTCGGGGTACGAGCAGTACTTC.